This note documents a single TCR beta chain sequence. Its antigen is not identified. Orbital computed tomography and thyroid ultrasound, together with serum TRAb and thyroxine and clinical symptoms, were used for diagnoses. This sample was taken from a study of T cells in Graves' hyperthyroidism and ophthalmopathy. Study-level results: Stable hyperthyroidism was separated from ophthalmopathy by a model based on 13 V-J features. Most thyroid clonotypes with frequency above 0.001 were detected in blood.

CDR3 length equals 14 residues. Germline values: CDR1 SNHLY, CDR2 FYNNEI. The V end was cut by 6 bases, the J end by 4 bases, with 15 bases between. The TCR beta CDR3 regions underwent amplification using RNA transcripts as the source. Carried out on the TCR CDR3, a first-round RT-PCR used the HTBI primer set. TCRdb ran MiXCR on the multiplex PCR reads and lists one entry per CDR3 protein. This table holds a few hundred thousand distinct CDR3 sequences, roughly 15% found once. The specimen was blood. The chain couples TRBV2 to TRBJ1-2; D is possibly TRBD1 (5 bases). This sequence was found in a woman aged 30 to 39 with Graves' ophthalmopathy. CDR3 amino acids: CASRPQQEAYGYTF. The CDR3 nucleotides read TGTGCCAGCAGACCCCAACAGGAGGCCTATGGCTACACCTTC.